Shown below are 24 T cell receptor beta chains from a single sample sequenced in a study of T cells in localized non-small cell lung cancer (dated by TCRdb to 2020 to 2021). Library preparation employed the immunoSEQ multiplex PCR assay. Held by TCRdb, this immuneACCESS table contains in-frame sequences only and omits some clones. Under half of the omission traces to an unresolved V gene where checked; the cause of the rest is unknown. The table for this sample lists approximately 30,000 clones; 88% of them were counted only once. The biggest ten clones account for 4% to 5% of the sample. This specimen was peripheral blood mononuclear cells, taken before any cancer treatment. Source of these receptors: a woman aged 40-70 years with stage III lung adenocarcinoma.

This clone appeared a few times. V gene TRBV29-1 combines with J gene TRBJ1-1; D uncertain. Trimming cost V 6 bases and J 0 bases, with 11 bases left between them. The V gene's germline CDR1 is SQVTM and CDR2 ANQGSEA. The CDR3 spans 13 residues. CDR3 in amino acids: CSVATELNTEAFF. DNA of the CDR3: TGCAGCGTCGCGACGGAACTGAACACTGAAGCTTTCTTT.

This chain connects TRBV19 to TRBJ2-7, with no clear D. Deletions cut 4 bases from V and 2 bases from J, with 9 bases between. Germline CDR1 and CDR2: LNHDA and SQIVND (reference sequence). This CDR3 is 13 amino acids long. CDR3 sequence: CASSRAPAYEQYF. The CDR3 DNA sequence: TGTGCCAGTAGTAGGGCACCTGCCTACGAGCAGTACTTC.

The rearrangement joins TRBV5-1 to TRBJ2-6, with D uncertain. V lost 2 bases and J 1 base, leaving 13 bases between the germline ends. From germline, CDR1 is SGHRS and CDR2 YFSETQ. This CDR3 has 17 amino acids. The CDR3 region has the DNA TGCGCCAGCAGCTTAAGCTCCCTGGCATCTGGGGCCAACGTCCTGACTTTC. Residues: CASSLSSLASGANVLTF. Full variable domain (rest looked up from reference TRBV5-1 and TRBJ2-6): KAGVTQTPRYLIKTRGQQVTLSCSPISGHRSVSWYQQTPGQGLQFLFEYFSETQRNKGNFPGRFSGRQFSNSRSEMNVSTLELGDSALYLCASSLSSLASGANVLTFGAGSRLTVL.

V and J are TRBV6-6 and TRBJ2-3, with 8 bases identical to TRBD2. The V segment lost 2 bases and the J segment 5 bases; nucleotides outside the gene matches: 9. The CDR3 extends over 16 amino acids. Germline-derived CDR1 and CDR2 are MNHNY and SVGAGI (reference sequence). The CDR3 protein is CASSYDIAGSGDTQYF. As DNA, the CDR3 is TGTGCCAGCAGTTACGACATAGCGGGATCGGGAGATACGCAGTATTTT.

This rearrangement joins TRBV21-1 to TRBJ1-2. TRBV21-1 is given as a pseudogene. There are 14 residues in the CDR3. The CDR3 DNA sequence: TGTGCCAGCAGCAAAGAGCCTCGGCACTATGGCTACACCTTC. It encodes CASSKEPRHYGYTF.

V and J are TRBV19 and TRBJ1-2, with 7 bases that match TRBD1. Germline V gene lookup returns CDR1 LNHDA and CDR2 SQIVND (reference sequence). The CDR3 covers 16 residues. V was clipped by 6 bases and J by 8 bases; unmatched bases: 18. The CDR3 loop is CASSLDRAGASRGYTF. In nucleotides, the CDR3 is TGTGCCAGTAGCCTAGACAGGGCGGGTGCTTCGAGAGGCTACACCTTC.

The chain combines TRBV15 with TRBJ2-5, with unresolved D. CDR1 and CDR2 (germline): LNHNV, YYDKDF (reference sequence). The V gene lost 0 bases and the J gene lost 2 bases, with 7 bases spanning the gap. CDR3 size: 14 residues. In DNA form, the CDR3 reads TGTGCCACCAGCAGAGATCGCAGGCAAGAGACCCAGTACTTC. Protein sequence: CATSRDRRQETQYF.

The V and J genes are TRBV27 and TRBJ2-6; D uncertain. Germline V CDR1 and CDR2: MNHEY, SMNVEV (reference sequence). The CDR3 length is 18 residues. The V and J ends lost 7 bases and 2 bases respectively, with 21 bases between them. DNA of the CDR3: TGTGCCAGCACCCTAAAGGGTAGGGTCCTCGCTGGGGCCAACGTCCTGACTTTC. This codes for CASTLKGRVLAGANVLTF. Variable domain in full (rest from reference TRBV27 and TRBJ2-6): EAQVTQNPRYLITVTGKKLTVTCSQNMNHEYMSWYRQDPGLGLRQIYYSMNVEVTDKGDVPEGYKVSRKEKRNFPLILESPSPNQTSLYFCASTLKGRVLAGANVLTFGAGSRLTVL.

J is TRBJ2-2 and V is TRBV5-1; 9 bases match TRBD1. Looked up from germline, CDR1 is SGHRS and CDR2 is YFSETQ. The CDR3 length is 15 residues. After removal of 4 bases from V and 4 bases from J, the junction contained 5 bases not matched to a gene. The CDR3, as DNA: TGCGCCAGCAGCCCGGGACAGGGTAGCACCGGGGAGCTGTTTTTT. Translated: CASSPGQGSTGELFF.

V is TRBV19 and J is TRBJ2-2; D may be TRBD1 or TRBD2 (7 bases each). The germline V and J ends were trimmed by 6 bases and 4 bases, with 15 bases remaining between them. The CDR3 contains 15 residues. Germline-derived CDR1 and CDR2 are LNHDA and SQIVND (reference sequence). Written as DNA, the CDR3 is TGTGCCAGTAGCGCGCAGGGGGAGGGCACCGGGGAGCTGTTTTTT. This encodes CASSAQGEGTGELFF.

The chain has TRBV5-6 and TRBJ1-1, with D hard to call. The CDR3 is 14 residues long. The ends were cut back, 0 bases at V and 8 bases at J, with 14 bases in the middle. Germline values: CDR1 SGHDT, CDR2 YYEEEE. The CDR3 DNA reads TGTGCCAGCAGCTTGGGAACAGTGATTGTGGAAGCTTTCTTT. Amino acids: CASSLGTVIVEAFF.

The chain carries TRBV21-1 and TRBJ1-1. TRBV21-1 is a known pseudogene. This CDR3 is 16 amino acids long. The CDR3 DNA is TGTGCCAGCAGCAAAAAGAAGGAACGGCCTGGGACTGAAGCTTTCTTT. This translates into CASSKKKERPGTEAFF.

This chain links TRBV5-1 with TRBJ1-5, with no clear D. Trimming cost V 0 bases and J 7 bases, with 8 bases left between them. Germline V gives CDR1 SGHRS, CDR2 YFSETQ. This CDR3 comprises 13 residues. CDR3 in amino acids: CASSLAGMQPQHF. In DNA, the CDR3 is TGCGCCAGCAGCTTGGCTGGGATGCAGCCCCAGCATTTT.

This clone was detected only once. V and J are TRBV7-9 and TRBJ2-1; 14 bases are shared with TRBD2. Trimming took 5 bases from V and 5 from J; bases not matched to a gene: 8. Germline CDR1 is SEHNR and CDR2 is FQNEAQ (reference sequence). This CDR3 is built from 17 residues. DNA of the CDR3: TGTGCCAGCAGCCCGAAAAGGACTAGCGGGAGGAACAATGAGCAGTTCTTC. This sequence encodes CASSPKRTSGRNNEQFF.

The J gene is TRBJ1-5, the V gene TRBV2, with D maybe TRBD1 (6 bases). Trimming removed 8 bases from V and 3 bases from J, with 11 bases in between. Germline-derived CDR1 and CDR2 are SNHLY and FYNNEI. The CDR3 covers 13 residues. Here the CDR3 reads CASRGRFNQPQHF. CDR3 nucleotide sequence: TGTGCCAGCCGGGGGCGGTTCAATCAGCCCCAGCATTTT.

This clone has only a few counts. This chain joins TRBV19 and TRBJ2-4; 8 bases are a match to TRBD2. This CDR3 is built from 15 residues. Per the germline V gene, CDR1 is LNHDA and CDR2 is SQIVND (reference sequence). V shed 3 bases, J shed 6 bases, and the junction held 7 bases outside the gene matches. CDR3 region: CASSMSSGGPNIQYF. In nucleotides, the CDR3 is TGTGCCAGTAGTATGAGTTCGGGGGGGCCAAACATTCAGTACTTC.

This chain joins TRBV4-1 and TRBJ2-3; D ambiguous. V gave up 1 base and J gave up 6 bases, with 11 bases separating them. Germline V CDR1 and CDR2: MGHRA, YSYEKL. The CDR3 contains 14 residues. DNA of the CDR3: TGCGCCAGCAGCCAAGTGGGTTTCCAGGATACGCAGTATTTT. Translation gives CASSQVGFQDTQYF.

The chain carries TRBV7-9 and TRBJ2-6; a possible D gene is TRBD1 (6 bases). Germline assignment: CDR1 SEHNR and CDR2 FQNEAQ (reference sequence). The CDR3 is made up of 19 amino acids. Trimming removed 1 base from V and 0 bases from J, with 16 bases in between. The CDR3 bases are TGTGCCAGCAGCTTAGTAAAGGGGGAAGGACACTCTGGGGCCAACGTCCTGACTTTC. Encoded protein: CASSLVKGEGHSGANVLTF.

This chain uses TRBV7-3 with TRBJ1-3, with D hard to call. The germline V and J ends were trimmed by 1 base and 2 bases, with 3 bases remaining between them. Germline CDR1 SGHTA, CDR2 FQGTGA. CDR3 size: 13 residues. The CDR3 bases are TGTGCCAGCAGCTTAAGACCTGGAAACACCATATATTTT. Residues: CASSLRPGNTIYF.

This sequence joins TRBV6-5 and TRBJ1-2; D possibly corresponds to TRBD1 (5 bases). Trimming cost V 2 bases and J 7 bases, with 17 bases left between them. Per the germline V gene, CDR1 is MNHEY and CDR2 is SVGAGI. This CDR3 contains 15 residues. The CDR3 coding sequence is TGTGCCAGCAGTTACGTAGGGACGGAGGCGGGTGGCTACACCTTC. Protein product: CASSYVGTEAGGYTF.

The V gene is TRBV30, the J gene TRBJ2-5; TRBD2 matches 8 bases. CDR1 is GTSNPN, CDR2 SVGIG, per germline (reference sequence). The length of the CDR3 is 14 residues. Losses at the gene ends were 5 bases for V and 4 bases for J; bases not matched to a gene: 9. The CDR3 reads CAWGPAGAGETQYF. In nucleotides, the CDR3 is TGTGCCTGGGGCCCAGCGGGGGCGGGAGAGACCCAGTACTTC.

The chain recombines TRBV7-2 with TRBJ2-7; either TRBD1 or TRBD2 may supply D (5 bases each). The germline V gene has CDR1 SGHTA and CDR2 FQGNSA. Trimming stripped 5 bases from V and 3 bases from J, with 11 bases between. This CDR3 comprises 13 residues. The CDR3 region has the DNA TGTGCCAGCAGCCCATGGGACCGCTACGAGCAGTACTTC. Protein sequence: CASSPWDRYEQYF.

The chain employs TRBV28 and TRBJ1-1; D may be TRBD1 (6 bases). This CDR3 is built from 15 residues. V lost 2 bases to trimming and J lost 3 bases, with 13 bases between them. The germline V gene has CDR1 MDHEN and CDR2 SYDVKM. CDR3 DNA: TGTGCCAGCAGTTTAAGTGTACAGGGCGACACTGAAGCTTTCTTT. Amino acid sequence: CASSLSVQGDTEAFF.

This chain joins TRBV20-1 and TRBJ2-7, with D possibly being TRBD1 (6 bases). The V end lost 5 bases, the J end lost 3 bases, and 8 bases lay between the germline ends. This CDR3 spans 11 amino acids. Germline CDR1 is DFQATT and CDR2 is SNEGSKA (reference sequence). The CDR3 spells CSAPTGYEQYF. The CDR3 DNA is TGCAGTGCTCCGACAGGCTACGAGCAGTACTTC.